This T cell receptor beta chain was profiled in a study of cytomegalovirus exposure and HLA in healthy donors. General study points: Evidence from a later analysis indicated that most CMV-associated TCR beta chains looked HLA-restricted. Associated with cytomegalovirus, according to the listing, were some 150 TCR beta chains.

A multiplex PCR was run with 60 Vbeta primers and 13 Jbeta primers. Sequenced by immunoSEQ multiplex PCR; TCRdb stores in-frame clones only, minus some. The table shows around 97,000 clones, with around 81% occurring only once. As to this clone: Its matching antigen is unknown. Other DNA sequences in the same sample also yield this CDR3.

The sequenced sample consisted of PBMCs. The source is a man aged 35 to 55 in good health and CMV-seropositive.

CDR3 region: CASSPGQGNEQYF. In nucleotides, the CDR3 is TGCGCCAGCAGCCCGGGACAGGGAAACGAGCAGTACTTC. The V call is TRBV5-1, the J call TRBJ2-7; 9 positions match TRBD1. The CDR3 extends over 13 amino acids. V lost 4 bases, J lost 5 bases, and 4 bases stayed unmatched. The germline V gene has CDR1 SGHRS and CDR2 YFSETQ.